This TCR beta chain appears in the sequencing data of a study of molecular identifiers for immune sequencing clone quantification (dated by TCRdb to the late 2010s). Study-wide context: For a replicate experiment, RNA from around 20,000 or 99,000 naive CD8 T cells was divided into five aliquots, of which four were sequenced. The study was a methods study using CD8 T cells to benchmark molecular-identifier clustering-based TCR repertoire sequencing (MIDCIRS) and TCR RNA copy counting. Broader findings and caveats from the paper: When barcode sub-clustering was left out, chimeric consensus sequences inflated TCR diversity, with chimeras reaching as high as 47%. Highly expanded clone sizes could be underestimated if identical TCR molecules share a barcode. Modeling estimated 3 to 3.5 recovered TCR RNA copies per cell, compared with about 10 by digital PCR, which implies roughly 30% capture efficiency. The naive libraries included spiked-in Jurkat TCR RNA (around 10 copies' worth), and this RNA is not part of the donor repertoire. A single cell's worth of spiked-in Jurkat TCR RNA was reported detectable even among under 1.3 million naive CD8 T cells. In CMV-specific effector cells, clones with more than 20 RNA copies contained over 97% of molecules, whereas in naive cells such clones contained under 1% of molecules.

Libraries of naive CD8 T cells were generated from roughly 20,000 to 1,000,000 sorted cells, with 10%, 30% or 50% of the purified RNA used. On a BD FACSAria II, naive CD8 T cells were FACS-sorted as CD8+CD4-CCR7+CD45RA+ and collected into RLT Plus buffer. To test detection sensitivity, Jurkat RNA equivalent to approximately nine TCR copies was spiked into samples of about 18,000-1,000,000 naive CD8 T cells. CD8 T cells were enriched with RosetteSep CD8+ T Cell Enrichment Cocktail and Ficoll-Paque, followed by ACK red cell lysis. The library was generated by PCR. The sample was run on an Illumina HiSeq 4000. Bulk TCR libraries were generated as previously described, with the TCR primers listed in Table S5 used. The Qiagen AllPrep DNA/RNA kit was used to purify total RNA. Before analysis, reads from multiple sequencing runs of one library were combined. The authors' analysis ran thus. Reads were retained only if an exact TCR constant sequence was present, and the retained reads were trimmed to 150 nt and grouped according to their 12-nt molecular barcodes. Reads in each barcode group were sub-clustered using a 15% Levenshtein threshold, and a quality-weighted consensus sequence was built for each RNA molecule. Non-functional sequences were discarded, and so were lower-count sequences lying one edit away from another sequence. On the basis of fitting two negative binomial distributions, barcode sub-clusters with fewer than 20% of the maximum read count were discarded. TCRdb redid the processing of the public reads, applying fastp at Q25 and MiXCR, and retained in-frame beta chains. Each CDR3 protein gets just one entry, which takes the most common genes and DNA from the rows behind it. The V and J calls and clone size come from TCRdb's table, not from the authors' own analysis. Recorded for this sample are around 470,000 distinct CDR3 sequences; 20% to 25% of them occurred a single time. About 0.84% of the sample lies in the top ten.

This clonotype was counted ten times or more. What this receptor recognizes is not known. Base qualities are not provided; no much larger clone lies one nucleotide away. Germline trimming amounts to 0 bases on V and 2 bases on J, with 9 as the count of junction bases outside the gene matches. The CDR3 covers 17 residues, taking in both the cysteine and the phenylalanine. Kept here is only the CDR3 DNA, which spans 51 bases and is read in frame from base 1. CDR1 is given as DFQATT and CDR2 as SNEGSKA, both from the germline V gene (reference sequence). This clonotype originated in a human donor in good health. Some libraries in this study had Jurkat cell RNA spiked in. The chain was built from TRBV20-1 and TRBJ1-5; 8 junctional bases match TRBD1. Sequencing input: naive CD8+ T cells from blood, with Jurkat cell RNA spiked in. In the paper's terms, the cell subset or site label means: FACS-sorted CD8+CD4-CCR7+CD45RA+ naive T cells. The CDR3 reads CSARDRTGGLGNQPQHF. The DNA sequence follows: TGCAGTGCTAGAGATCGTACAGGGGGGTTAGGCAATCAGCCCCAGCATTTT.